This T cell receptor (beta chain) appears in the sequencing data of a study of post-analysis software for immune sequencing data. Study background: Included courses were relapsing-remitting and secondary progressive multiple sclerosis; progressive-relapsing multiple sclerosis was also included.

Unique molecular identifiers tagged the TCR beta cDNA libraries. cDNA molecules numbering roughly 0.5 million came from roughly 0.93 to 9.6 million T cells. TCRdb used MiXCR to reprocess the PCR reads, holding one entry per CDR3 protein. Of about 760,000 distinct CDR3 sequences listed, 25% to 30% are singletons. From germline, CDR1 is DFQATT and CDR2 SNEGSKA (reference sequence). The CDR3 runs to 14 residues. V dropped 3 bases and J dropped 5; count of bases not matched to a gene: 4. Details on this clonotype: Antigen unknown.

Findings and caveats of the study: Samples from one preparation batch, clustered by F measure, grouped strongly together. Significantly lower normalized Chao1 diversity was found in patients with multiple sclerosis relative to controls. Patients carried five TRBV segments more frequently than controls did, and TRBV5-6, TRBV5-1 and TRBV20-1 were among them.

The sequence came from a girl aged 10 to 17 with multiple sclerosis. Sequencing input: blood. This rearrangement joins TRBV20-1 to TRBJ2-1; 10 positions match TRBD2. CDR3 region: CSASRTSGDNEQFF. Written as DNA, the CDR3 is TGCAGTGCTAGTCGGACTAGCGGTGACAATGAGCAGTTCTTC.